These 11 T cell receptor beta chains share one sample of origin, sequenced in a study of T cell responses to AZD1222 COVID-19 vaccine. Sequenced by immunoSEQ multiplex PCR; TCRdb stores in-frame clones only, minus some. The repertoire holds approximately 100,000 clones, with 87% as singletons. This specimen consisted of peripheral blood, obtained on day 0 of AZD1222 vaccination. The receptor set was obtained from an adult in good health.

The rearrangement uses TRBV27 and TRBJ2-7; D uncertain. V lost 4 bases and J 2 bases, leaving 12 bases between the germline ends. The CDR3 spans 14 residues. CDR1 MNHEY and CDR2 SMNVEV come from the germline V gene (reference sequence). CDR3 DNA sequence: TGTGCCAGCAGTTCAATCGACCATCCCTACGAGCAGTACTTC. The encoded protein is CASSSIDHPYEQYF.

In DNA, the CDR3 is TGTGCCAGCAGTGAAGACACGAACACTGAAGCTTTCTTT. This sequence encodes CASSEDTNTEAFF. The rearrangement uses TRBV2 and TRBJ1-1, with D hard to call. V lost 1 base and J 1 base, leaving 4 bases between the germline ends. This CDR3 has 13 amino acids. Germline V CDR1 and CDR2: SNHLY, FYNNEI.

The chain employs TRBV28 and TRBJ2-4, with 8 bases aligning to TRBD1. The CDR3 sequence is 15 residues long. The germline gives CDR1 MDHEN, CDR2 SYDVKM. J was trimmed by 1 base and V by 6 bases; bases with no gene match: 5. CDR3 DNA: TGTGCCAGCAGCGGACAGGGCCTGGCCAAAAACATTCAGTACTTC. Translation gives CASSGQGLAKNIQYF. Filled out from reference TRBV28 and TRBJ2-4, the complete variable domain reads DVKVTQSSRYLVKRTGEKVFLECVQDMDHENMFWYRQDPGLGLRLIYFSYDVKMKEKGDIPEGYSVSREKKERFSLILESASTNQTSMYLCASSGQGLAKNIQYFGAGTRLSVL.

The chain employs TRBV28 and TRBJ1-4; D remains unclear. Germline CDR1 is MDHEN and CDR2 is SYDVKM. The ends were cut back, 2 bases at V and 8 bases at J, with 9 bases in the middle. This CDR3 comprises 13 residues. DNA of the CDR3: TGTGCCAGCAGTTTAGGTGGTCAGGAAAAACTGTTTTTT. This gives the protein CASSLGGQEKLFF.

This clone occurred once. The gene calls are TRBV27 and TRBJ1-6; D remains ambiguous. The CDR3 has 13 residues. Germline CDR1 reads MNHEY; CDR2 reads SMNVEV (reference sequence). V was clipped by 8 bases and J by 1 base, with 6 bases between them. This chain's CDR3 is CASSESYNSPLHF. The CDR3 DNA follows: TGTGCCAGCTCGGAGTCCTATAATTCACCCCTCCACTTT.

CDR3 nucleotide sequence: TGTGCCAGCAGCAACGCCCTAGTAGATACGCACGAGCAGTACTTC. Its protein product is CASSNALVDTHEQYF. This chain joins TRBV27 and TRBJ2-7, with D unclear. V was trimmed by 6 bases and J by 5 bases, leaving 20 bases between them. Germline CDR1 MNHEY, CDR2 SMNVEV (reference sequence). The CDR3 covers 15 residues.

The CDR3 loop is CASAEDRRGNTIYF. The CDR3 DNA is TGTGCCAGCGCTGAGGACCGCCGGGGGAACACCATATATTTT. The genes are TRBV15 and TRBJ1-3; D may be TRBD1 (5 bases). The CDR3 loop spans 14 amino acids. From germline, CDR1 is LNHNV and CDR2 YYDKDF (reference sequence). V dropped 10 bases and J dropped 7 bases, with 20 bases sitting between them.

V gene TRBV15 combines with J gene TRBJ2-3; no clear D. Germline CDR1 is LNHNV and CDR2 is YYDKDF (reference sequence). The CDR3 is 14 residues long. V lost 3 bases and J 6 bases, leaving 13 bases between the germline ends. CDR3 sequence reads: CATSSEPSSDTQYF. CDR3 bases: TGTGCCACCAGCAGCGAGCCGTCGTCGGATACGCAGTATTTT.

The chain's CDR3 is CASSPYEREGEQFF. In DNA, the CDR3 is TGTGCCAGCAGCCCCTATGAGCGGGAGGGTGAGCAGTTCTTC. The chain uses TRBV7-2 and TRBJ2-1; 10 bases map to TRBD2. The CDR3 has 14 amino acids. V lost 5 bases to trimming and J lost 9 bases; unmatched junction nucleotides: 7. Germline CDR1 and CDR2: SGHTA and FQGNSA.

The V call is TRBV7-9, the J call TRBJ1-1; 12 nucleotides align to TRBD1. V lost 5 bases to trimming and J lost 5 bases; unmatched junction nucleotides: 9. CDR1 SEHNR and CDR2 FQNEAQ come from the germline V gene (reference sequence). This CDR3 has 16 amino acids. The CDR3 DNA sequence: TGTGCCAGCAGCCCGGGACAGGGGGCTGATTATACTGAAGCTTTCTTT. It translates to CASSPGQGADYTEAFF.

This chain connects TRBV3-1 (or the pseudogene TRBV3-2) to TRBJ1-4; 10 bases map to TRBD1. The J segment lost 8 bases and the V segment lost 4 bases, leaving 7 bases of the junction unmatched. Germline V CDR1 and CDR2: LGHDT, YNNKEL (reference sequence). This CDR3 is built from 15 residues. CDR3 DNA: TGTGCCAGCAGCCCTATGGGACAGGGGACGGAAAAACTGTTTTTT. Amino acid sequence: CASSPMGQGTEKLFF.